The clone carrying this T cell receptor (beta chain) was seen only a few times. Its antigen is unknown. Every patient experienced relapse after autologous stem cell transplantation, and brentuximab vedotin exposure varied. Germline CDR1 is MNHNY and CDR2 is SVGAGI (reference sequence). The V gene lost 8 bases and the J gene lost 7 bases, with 12 bases spanning the gap. CDR3 length: 12 residues. Clones were read by immunoSEQ multiplex PCR, and TCRdb kept only the in-frame ones, dropping some. The data show tens of thousands of clones, around nine tenths seen once. These data originate in a study of PD-1 blockade in classical Hodgkin lymphoma. Regarding the study as a whole: Prior therapy or disease activity may underlie the repertoire differences, whose causes remain undefined.

This clonotype was obtained from a human donor with classical Hodgkin lymphoma. The sample consisted of peripheral blood mononuclear cells (PBMCs), taken before the second cycle of nivolumab. The chain links TRBV6-6 to TRBJ1-5; tentative D call: TRBD1 (6 bases). The CDR3 here is CASGGGGQPQHF. The CDR3, as DNA: TGTGCCAGCGGGGGAGGGGGACAGCCCCAGCATTTT.